The text below deals with one TCR beta chain. The source of the sample is a study of shared clonotypes between healthy human individuals. Clones were sequenced by immunoSEQ multiplex PCR, and TCRdb holds only the in-frame ones, with some missing. The sample holds about 480,000 clones; 70% to 80% are singletons and the top ten take over 10%. Per germline, CDR1 SGHNT and CDR2 YYREEE (reference sequence). J was trimmed by 2 bases and V by 4 bases; bases with no gene match: 15. The CDR3 totals 17 residues. V gene TRBV5-4 combines with J gene TRBJ2-7, with TRBD1 matching 7 bases. This receptor was taken from a woman aged 40-49 years in good health. Some clones in this sample may be carry-over from other donors' samples. Source material: PBMCs. The chain's CDR3 is CASSPGTAYSRTYEQYF. The CDR3 DNA sequence: TGTGCCAGCAGCCCCGGGACAGCTTACAGCAGAACCTACGAGCAGTACTTC.